The 15 T cell receptor beta chains given below trace back to one sample, sequenced in a study of cytomegalovirus exposure and HLA in healthy donors. Some clones are missing from TCRdb's copy, which holds only in-frame ones; the method was immunoSEQ multiplex PCR. In the table there are approximately 200,000 clones, roughly 88% of which are singletons. The material sequenced was PBMCs. The receptors here all came from a young woman in good health and CMV-seronegative.

This clone came up once. The V and J genes are TRBV29-1 and TRBJ1-1, with TRBD1 as a possible D gene (6 bases). CDR3 size: 12 residues. Trimming pared 7 bases from V and 4 bases from J, leaving 13 bases between. Looked up from germline, CDR1 is SQVTM and CDR2 is ANQGSEA. CDR3 DNA: TGCAGCGCCCTAACAGGGATCACTGAAGCTTTCTTT. This translates into CSALTGITEAFF.

This chain links TRBV2 with TRBJ1-2; D is uncertain. Trimming removed 0 bases from V and 4 bases from J, with 12 bases in between. This CDR3 is 15 amino acids long. Germline V CDR1 and CDR2: SNHLY, FYNNEI. CDR3 in DNA: TGTGCCAGCAGTGAAGCGGGAGAGGGTATCTATGGCTACACCTTC. The encoded protein is CASSEAGEGIYGYTF.

The V and J genes are TRBV11-2 and TRBJ2-7; D is ambiguous. Germline-derived CDR1 and CDR2 are SGHAT and FQNNGV. V shed 0 bases and J shed 6 bases, with 12 bases lying between them. CDR3 length equals 14 residues. CDR3 region: CASSLDPVAPEQYF. The CDR3 nucleotides read TGTGCCAGCAGCTTAGATCCCGTAGCTCCCGAGCAGTACTTC.

V is TRBV28 and J is TRBJ2-7; 11 bases map to TRBD1. CDR3 length equals 15 residues. With V trimmed by 5 bases and J by 4 bases, 7 bases remained unmatched. Germline V gives CDR1 MDHEN, CDR2 SYDVKM. As DNA, the CDR3 is TGTGCCAGCAGTGGGGACAGGGGGAAGGGATACGAGCAGTACTTC. Its translation is CASSGDRGKGYEQYF.

This chain joins TRBV30 and TRBJ2-7, with 7 bases lining up with TRBD2. The J segment lost 5 bases and the V segment lost 0 bases, leaving 1 base of the junction unmatched. The CDR3 has 12 amino acids. The V gene's germline CDR1 is GTSNPN and CDR2 SVGIG (reference sequence). CDR3 region: CAWSVGGHEQYF. The CDR3 DNA is TGTGCCTGGAGTGTGGGAGGGCACGAGCAGTACTTC.

For the CDR3, the DNA is TGCAGCGCCGAACCCAGGGGTCTTCACTATGGCTACACCTTC. Amino acids: CSAEPRGLHYGYTF. The chain links TRBV29-1 to TRBJ1-2, with D perhaps matching TRBD1 (6 bases). Germline values: CDR1 SQVTM, CDR2 ANQGSEA. Trimming cost V 7 bases and J 3 bases, with 18 bases left between them. This CDR3 comprises 14 residues.

The V and J genes are TRBV29-1 and TRBJ2-1; 8 positions agree with TRBD2. This CDR3 has 14 amino acids. In germline, CDR1 is SQVTM, CDR2 ANQGSEA. The J segment lost 5 bases and the V segment lost 7 bases, leaving 10 bases of the junction unmatched. The CDR3 here is CSAPGTRLNNEQFF. CDR3 nucleotide sequence: TGCAGCGCCCCCGGGACTAGACTTAACAATGAGCAGTTCTTC.

The rearrangement joins TRBV5-1 to TRBJ1-1; D gene ambiguous. CDR3 length: 13 residues. Per the germline V gene, CDR1 is SGHRS and CDR2 is YFSETQ. Trimming shortened V by 0 bases and J by 3 bases, and 6 bases separated the two germline ends. The CDR3 nucleotides read TGCGCCAGCAGCTTGGCGGCGGACACTGAAGCTTTCTTT. As protein: CASSLAADTEAFF.

In the case of this clone: This specimen includes other DNA sequences encoding the same CDR3. V usage is TRBV5-1 and J usage is TRBJ2-3, with 7 bases aligning to TRBD1. The V segment lost 2 bases and the J segment 3 bases; nucleotides outside the gene matches: 3. CDR3 size: 14 residues. Germline assignment: CDR1 SGHRS and CDR2 YFSETQ. As DNA, the CDR3 is TGCGCCAGCAGCTTAGGACAGGTAACAGATACGCAGTATTTT. It translates to CASSLGQVTDTQYF.

The chain is built from TRBV2 and TRBJ2-3; 12 positions agree with TRBD2. CDR3 length: 18 amino acids. In germline, CDR1 is SNHLY, CDR2 FYNNEI. Trimming cost V 4 bases and J 4 bases; bases outside gene matches: 12. CDR3 in DNA: TGTGCCAGCAGTGTTACCGATGGACTAGCGGGGTGGGCAGATACGCAGTATTTT. It yields the protein CASSVTDGLAGWADTQYF. Full variable domain (outside the CDR3, taken from reference TRBV2 and TRBJ2-3): EPEVTQTPSHQVTQMGQEVILRCVPISNHLYFYWYRQILGQKVEFLVSFYNNEISEKSEIFDDQFSVERPDGSNFTLKIRSTKLEDSAMYFCASSVTDGLAGWADTQYFGPGTRLTVL.

J is TRBJ2-1 and V is TRBV2, with 9 positions matching TRBD2. This CDR3 spans 13 amino acids. Germline values: CDR1 SNHLY, CDR2 FYNNEI. The junction had 6 bases not matched to a gene; V was cut back by 8 bases and J by 7 bases. Written as DNA, the CDR3 is TGTGCCAGCGGTAGCGGGAGAAGAAATGAGCAGTTCTTC. Its protein is CASGSGRRNEQFF.

This clone was picked up one time. The CDR3, as DNA: TGTGCCAGCAGTGAAGCGCAGCGGGCCATTACACAAGAGACCCAGTACTTC. Residues: CASSEAQRAITQETQYF. V gene TRBV2 combines with J gene TRBJ2-5; maybe TRBD2 (6 bases). Trimming stripped 0 bases from V and 2 bases from J, with 16 bases between. Germline CDR1 reads SNHLY; CDR2 reads FYNNEI. This CDR3 region has 17 residues.

J is TRBJ2-1 and V is TRBV7-9; 7 bases are a match to TRBD2. Germline V gives CDR1 SEHNR, CDR2 FQNEAQ (reference sequence). The CDR3 spans 14 residues. The ends lost 2 bases at V and 8 bases at J; junction bases unmatched: 6. The CDR3 coding sequence is TGTGCCAGCAGCTTAACTGGCGGGAGCTATGAGCAGTTCTTC. This translates into CASSLTGGSYEQFF.

J is TRBJ2-1 and V is TRBV4-2; a possible D gene is TRBD1 (6 bases). The CDR3 spans 15 residues. V lost 2 bases to trimming and J lost 6 bases, with 14 bases between them. Germline-derived CDR1 and CDR2 are LGHNA and YNFKEQ. The CDR3 protein is CASSQSAGVGNEQFF. The CDR3 DNA reads TGTGCCAGCAGCCAATCGGCAGGGGTTGGCAATGAGCAGTTCTTC.

The chain is built from TRBV9 and TRBJ2-1; the D gene is possibly TRBD1 (6 bases). The CDR3 consists of 13 residues. V was shortened by 5 bases and J by 9 bases, with 15 bases between the two germline ends. The germline gives CDR1 SGDLS, CDR2 YYNGEE. CDR3 nucleotide sequence: TGTGCCAGCAGTGCTGGTCTAGGGGGTGAGCAGTTCTTC. This gives the protein CASSAGLGGEQFF.